This T cell receptor beta chain was retrieved from a study of blood T cell repertoires in COVID-19 (dated by TCRdb to 2019 to 2021). Regarding the research as a whole: The collaborator samples originated in the United States, Italy and Spain and spanned the acute and convalescent phases of COVID-19. Where HLA class I and class II types were available, the types were taken from metadata supplied by the sample provider, not from assay-based typing. Samples were obtained from the ongoing ImmuneRACE study (first 160 participants) and from some 1,300 subjects provided by 6 global collaborators. The prospective study material was composed of cDNA or gDNA derived from T cells, B-cell-depleted T cells, or PBMCs. A freely available public database, intended as a resource for researchers studying the immune response to SARS-CoV-2, is where the repertoires were released. The sample metadata nearly always contained a de-identified subject ID, COVID-19 status, age in years and sex. Subjects who had been exposed to COVID-19, were actively infected with it, or had recovered from it provided the deeply sampled blood TCRbeta repertoires that made up the dataset. What the study reported, not specific to this receptor: The amount of clinical and demographic metadata varied by source and participant and was provided uncurated.

To note about this clone: Its antigen remains undetermined. No base quality information exists; no much larger clone differs at one position.

The immunoSEQ Assay, a bias-controlled multiplex PCR, was used to amplify TCRbeta CDR3 regions from genomic DNA. From the authors' description of their analysis: The number of nucleated cells in each sample was estimated from the amplification of reference gene primers within the assay. Sequence reads were collapsed and filtered to measure the absolute abundance of every unique TCRbeta CDR3 rearrangement. For each sample, productive Simpson clonality was calculated as the square root of Simpson's diversity index over productive rearrangements. Imported from immuneACCESS, the table was reduced by TCRdb to in-frame sequences with V and J called. These copies leave out some clones; in studies compared against another copy, an unresolved V gene accounts for under half, and the cause of the remainder is not known. The V and J calls and clone size come from that table; D and trimming were worked out from the DNA. The sample table holds 310,000 or so clones, of which around 88% were seen once. The ten largest clones add up to about 5.7% of the sample.

From its cysteine to its phenylalanine, the CDR3 spans 16 amino acids. CDR3 DNA is the only sequence kept; it has 48 bases, read in frame from the first base. CDR1 and CDR2 (LGHNA, YSLEER) derive from the germline V gene. Trimming accounts for 2 bases at V and 4 bases at J, while the number of junction bases matched to no gene is 6. Participants in the prospective study were aged about 18 to 90 years, lived in under 30 United States geographic areas, and enrolled through a virtual design. Cohort assignment in the prospective study relied on participant-reported clinical history from a screening survey and a study questionnaire. Recovered participants in ImmuneRACE Cohort 3 were defined by two consecutive negative NP/OP PCR tests, clearance by a healthcare professional, or resolution of symptoms. In the prospective study, mobile phlebotomists collected whole blood, serum and a nasopharyngeal or oropharyngeal swab from each participant. Additional blood draws and questionnaires over an approximately two-month period could optionally be provided by prospective study participants. Blood samples from the prospective study were shipped frozen or at room temperature prior to DNA extraction.

The sequenced sample was PBMCs or T cells enriched from blood (not recorded which). This sequence originates from a woman aged 35 to 49 who had recovered from COVID-19. The chain uses TRBV4-3 and TRBJ1-4; 8 nucleotides in the junction match TRBD1. DNA sequence: TGCGCCAGCAGCCAATGGACAGGGAGTAATAATGAAAAACTGTTTTTT. Translated, it gives CASSQWTGSNNEKLFF.